These 14 T cell receptor beta chains came from one sample sequenced in a study of blood T cell repertoires in COVID-19. Method: immunoSEQ multiplex PCR; TCRdb's copy keeps in-frame clones and lacks some. The profile shows around 400,000 clones, more than 75% of them singletons. Sequencing used peripheral blood. These receptors were taken from a woman aged 55-69 years with COVID-19, enrolled during active disease.

The chain employs TRBV7-9 and TRBJ2-7; weak D call: TRBD1 (6 bases). The CDR3 consists of 13 residues. The V gene's germline CDR1 is SEHNR and CDR2 FQNEAQ (reference sequence). V was cut by 4 bases and J by 4 bases, with 11 bases left in between. The CDR3 nucleotides read TGTGCCAGCAGCTACCGGGACATATACGAGCAGTACTTC. This gives the protein CASSYRDIYEQYF.

V is TRBV5-6 and J is TRBJ1-5; 9 nucleotides match TRBD1. CDR3 length: 15 amino acids. The germline CDR1 and CDR2 sequences are SGHDT and YYEEEE. V lost 4 bases, J lost 6 bases, and 8 bases stayed unmatched. CDR3 sequence reads: CASSRTGVIGQPQHF. DNA of the CDR3: TGTGCCAGCAGCCGGACAGGGGTTATCGGTCAGCCCCAGCATTTT.

This clone has a handful of counts. Other DNA variants within this sample encode the same CDR3. The chain couples TRBV6-5 to TRBJ1-3, with 7 nucleotides matching TRBD1. This CDR3 is 14 amino acids long. V trimming: 5 bases; J trimming: 4 bases; junction bases outside the gene matches: 5. In germline, CDR1 is MNHEY, CDR2 SVGAGI. This CDR3 is CASSPQGSGNTIYF. The CDR3, as DNA: TGTGCCAGCAGTCCACAGGGGAGCGGAAACACCATATATTTT.

The CDR3 DNA reads as TGCGCCAGCAGTGAAAGGACAGGGATTAATGAAAAACTGTTTTTT. This gives the protein CASSERTGINEKLFF. The V call is TRBV10-2, the J call TRBJ1-4; 8 bases are a match to TRBD1. In germline, CDR1 is WSHSY, CDR2 SAAADI. The CDR3 is 15 amino acids. V lost 3 bases to trimming and J lost 4 bases; unmatched junction nucleotides: 4.

The chain links TRBV9 to TRBJ2-1, with 10 bases lining up with TRBD2. CDR1 is SGDLS and CDR2 is YYNGEE in the germline V gene. Germline trimming cut 0 bases from V and 7 bases from J; bases unmatched to any gene: 7. This CDR3 is built from 16 residues. Here the CDR3 reads CASSVVGSGGANEQFF. The CDR3 nucleotides read TGTGCCAGCAGCGTAGTCGGAAGCGGGGGGGCGAATGAGCAGTTCTTC. Supplemented by reference TRBV9 and TRBJ2-1, the full variable domain reads DSGVTQTPKHLITATGQRVTLRCSPRSGDLSVYWYQQSLDQGLQFLIQYYNGEERAKGNILERFSAQQFPDLHSELNLSSLELGDSALYFCASSVVGSGGANEQFFGPGTRLTVL.

The chain employs TRBV18 and TRBJ1-2; 10 nucleotides match TRBD1. The germline V gene encodes CDR1 KGHSH and CDR2 LQKENI. The CDR3 is 14 amino acids. The junction had 4 bases not matched to a gene; V was cut back by 3 bases and J by 6 bases. The chain's CDR3 is CASSPTGTGDGYTF. In DNA, the CDR3 is TGTGCCAGCTCACCTACCGGGACAGGGGATGGCTACACCTTC.

The chain employs TRBV30 and TRBJ2-7; maybe TRBD2 (5 bases). The V gene lost 0 bases and the J gene lost 3 bases, with 15 bases spanning the gap. Germline V CDR1 and CDR2: GTSNPN, SVGIG (reference sequence). The CDR3 consists of 15 residues. The CDR3 loop reads CAWSVYGRGVYEQYF. CDR3 nucleotide sequence: TGTGCCTGGAGTGTATATGGGAGAGGTGTCTACGAGCAGTACTTC.

This chain joins TRBV27 and TRBJ1-1, with TRBD1 matching 7 bases. This CDR3 region has 16 residues. CDR1 MNHEY and CDR2 SMNVEV come from the germline V gene (reference sequence). V shed 1 base and J 0 bases; nucleotides not matched to a gene: 5. The DNA of the CDR3 is TGTGCCAGCAGTTTATTTAGGGGACAGTTGAACACTGAAGCTTTCTTT. Translated, it gives CASSLFRGQLNTEAFF.

V usage is TRBV3-1 (or the pseudogene TRBV3-2) and J usage is TRBJ1-1, with a weak D call TRBD1 (6 bases). The germline V and J ends were trimmed by 2 bases and 10 bases, with 14 bases remaining between them. Germline V gene lookup returns CDR1 LGHDT and CDR2 YNNKEL (reference sequence). The CDR3 contains 13 residues. The CDR3 loop reads CASSQLQGYGAFF. The CDR3 region has the DNA TGTGCCAGCAGCCAATTACAGGGATACGGAGCTTTCTTT.

The CDR3 region has the DNA TGCGCCAGCAGCCGCGGGGACCGCACGGGGGAGACCCAGTACTTC. Translation: CASSRGDRTGETQYF. The chain recombines TRBV5-1 with TRBJ2-5, with D possibly matching TRBD2 (6 bases). The length of the CDR3 is 15 residues. V was trimmed by 4 bases and J by 5 bases, leaving 18 bases between them. Germline values: CDR1 SGHRS, CDR2 YFSETQ.

V gene TRBV6-5 combines with J gene TRBJ2-7; D is possibly TRBD2 (5 bases). In germline, CDR1 is MNHEY, CDR2 SVGAGI. The CDR3 is made up of 12 amino acids. The germline V and J ends were trimmed by 9 bases and 1 base, with 10 bases remaining between them. CDR3 protein: CASLTGSYEQYF. The CDR3 coding sequence is TGTGCCAGTCTCACGGGGTCCTACGAGCAGTACTTC.

V gene TRBV5-6 combines with J gene TRBJ1-4; no clear D gene. Germline V gene lookup returns CDR1 SGHDT and CDR2 YYEEEE. The CDR3 runs to 17 residues. V was cut by 4 bases and J by 0 bases, with 16 bases left in between. This CDR3 reads CASSPRVSSATNEKLFF. In DNA, the CDR3 is TGTGCCAGCAGCCCGCGCGTCTCGTCCGCAACTAATGAAAAACTGTTTTTT.

This rearrangement joins TRBV9 to TRBJ2-2, with 12 positions matching TRBD2. CDR1 and CDR2 from the germline V gene are SGDLS and YYNGEE. V lost 3 bases and J lost 6; bases outside the gene matches: 6. The CDR3 is made up of 16 amino acids. CDR3 sequence: CASSARLAGDPGELFF. The CDR3 DNA follows: TGTGCCAGCAGCGCCAGACTAGCGGGGGACCCCGGGGAGCTGTTTTTT.

The CDR3 nucleotides are TGTGCCAGCAGTTATAGAAAAGAGACCCAGTACTTC. It translates to CASSYRKETQYF. The J gene is TRBJ2-5, the V gene TRBV6-6; no clear D. V was clipped by 3 bases and J by 3 bases, with 5 bases between them. The germline gives CDR1 MNHNY, CDR2 SVGAGI (reference sequence). The CDR3 is made up of 12 amino acids.